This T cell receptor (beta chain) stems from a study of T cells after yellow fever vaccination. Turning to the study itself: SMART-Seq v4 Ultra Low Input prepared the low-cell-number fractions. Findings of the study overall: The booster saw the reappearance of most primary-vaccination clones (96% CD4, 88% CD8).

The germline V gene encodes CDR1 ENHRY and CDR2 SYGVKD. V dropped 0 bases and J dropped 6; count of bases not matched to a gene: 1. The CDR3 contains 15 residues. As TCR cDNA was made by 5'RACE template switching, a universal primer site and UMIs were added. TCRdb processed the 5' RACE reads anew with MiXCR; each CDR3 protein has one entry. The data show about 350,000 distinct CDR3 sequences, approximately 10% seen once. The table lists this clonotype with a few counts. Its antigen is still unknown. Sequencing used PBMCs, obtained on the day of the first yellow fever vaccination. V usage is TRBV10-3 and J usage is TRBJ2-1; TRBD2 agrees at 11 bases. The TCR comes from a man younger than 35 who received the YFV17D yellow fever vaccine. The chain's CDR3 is CAISESSGGANEQFF. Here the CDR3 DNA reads TGTGCCATCAGTGAGTCTAGCGGGGGGGCCAATGAGCAGTTCTTC.